This T cell receptor (beta chain) comes out of a study of persistence of HIV-infected CD4 T cells. The libraries were made with immunoSEQ version 4 in survey mode. Measured with immunoSEQ multiplex PCR; TCRdb has only the in-frame clones, and not every one. The table shows tens of thousands of clones, with 88% occurring only once. In regard to this clone: What it binds is not known.

Findings and caveats of the study: TCRbeta richness was lower in CMV- and Gag-responding cells than in anti-CD3/anti-CD28-responding cells.

Germline V gene sequence: CDR1 SGHRS, CDR2 YFSETQ. The V gene end was trimmed by 5 bases and the J gene end by 2 bases; junction bases not matched to a gene: 16. The CDR3 length is 17 residues. Nonspecific anti-CD3/anti-CD28 bead stimulation represents the broad CD4+ T cell repertoire. Sorting of responding CD4+ T cells relied on upregulated CD40 ligand together with CD69. Plasma HIV-1 RNA stayed below 50 copies/mL for at least 4 years. This TCR was sampled from an adult woman with HIV who was CMV-seropositive. The sample in question was CD4+ T cells sorted from PBMCs after approximately 20-hour stimulation, obtained from a patient who received antiretroviral therapy. The V and J genes are TRBV5-1 and TRBJ2-7; TRBD1 aligns across 7 bases. DNA of the CDR3: TGCGCCAGCAGGCCGGATTTGTTAGGGGGCCAGACCTACGAGCAGTACTTC. Protein product: CASRPDLLGGQTYEQYF.